Below, 8 T cell receptor beta chains from the same sample are listed, as sequenced in a study of T cell changes during pregnancy in multiple sclerosis. Sequencing used immunoSEQ multiplex PCR; TCRdb keeps in-frame clones, though not all of them. The sample holds around 26,000 clones, about nine tenths seen once. The sequenced sample was CD4+ T cells from peripheral blood mononuclear cells, obtained in the first trimester of pregnancy. These receptors were taken from a female donor in good health, enrolled as a control in a pregnancy study.

The genes are TRBV19 and TRBJ2-7, with D maybe TRBD1 (7 bases). The germline CDR1 and CDR2 sequences are LNHDA and SQIVND (reference sequence). Trimming cost V 5 bases and J 2 bases, with 13 bases left between them. The length of the CDR3 is 14 residues. CDR3 sequence (DNA): TGTGCCAGTAGTGCCAGGGGGGCCGCCTACGAGCAGTACTTC. It is translated as CASSARGAAYEQYF.

DNA for the CDR3: TGTGCCAGCAGTTCGATCGGGACTAGCGCCACTGAGCAGTTCTTC. Its protein product is CASSSIGTSATEQFF. The chain recombines TRBV11-2 with TRBJ2-1, with 10 bases lining up with TRBD2. V shed 6 bases and J 9 bases; nucleotides not matched to a gene: 11. CDR3 length: 15 residues. Germline CDR1 reads SGHAT; CDR2 reads FQNNGV.

This chain links TRBV2 with TRBJ2-3; no definite D call. The V and J ends lost 8 bases and 2 bases respectively, with 8 bases between them. Per the germline V gene, CDR1 is SNHLY and CDR2 is FYNNEI. The CDR3 sequence is 12 residues long. The CDR3 nucleotides are TGTGCCAGCCACAGCTACACAGATACGCAGTATTTT. This sequence encodes CASHSYTDTQYF. The whole variable domain, filled in from reference TRBV2 and TRBJ2-3, reads EPEVTQTPSHQVTQMGQEVILRCVPISNHLYFYWYRQILGQKVEFLVSFYNNEISEKSEIFDDQFSVERPDGSNFTLKIRSTKLEDSAMYFCASHSYTDTQYFGPGTRLTVL.

This chain connects TRBV6-1 to TRBJ1-3; 7 nucleotides align to TRBD1. Germline trimming cut 4 bases from V and 0 bases from J; bases unmatched to any gene: 3. Germline V gene sequence: CDR1 MNHNS, CDR2 SASEGT. There are 15 residues in the CDR3. This chain's CDR3 is CASSADRHSGNTIYF. CDR3 coding DNA: TGTGCCAGCAGTGCGGACAGGCACTCTGGAAACACCATATATTTT.

V gene TRBV5-1 combines with J gene TRBJ1-2; D remains unclear. The CDR3 loop spans 13 amino acids. CDR1 is SGHRS and CDR2 is YFSETQ in the germline V gene. Trimming removed 4 bases from V and 7 bases from J, with 14 bases in between. The CDR3 protein is CASSLLNFSGYTF. The CDR3 bases are TGCGCCAGCAGCCTCCTCAACTTCTCTGGCTACACCTTC.

Comment on this clone: One end of the junction fails to match germline, which may point to a read error. The rearrangement links TRBV9 to TRBJ1-2; TRBD1 might be the D (6 bases). Germline CDR1 SGDLS, CDR2 YYNGEE. The CDR3 loop spans 13 amino acids. CDR3 nucleotides: TGTGCCAGCAGCCCTACAGGGTCCTATCGCTACACCTTC. It translates to CASSPTGSYRYTF. The full variable domain, completed using reference TRBV9 and TRBJ1-2, is DSGVTQTPKHLITATGQRVTLRCSPRSGDLSVYWYQQSLDQGLQFLIQYYNGEERAKGNILERFSAQQFPDLHSELNLSSLELGDSALYFCASSPTGSYRYTFGSGTRLTVV.

The chain uses TRBV21-1 and TRBJ2-3; the table calls TRBD1, which could not be checked here. TRBV21-1 is deemed a pseudogene. This CDR3 contains 15 residues. This CDR3 reads CASVGRQGVTDTQYF. As DNA, the CDR3 is TGTGCCAGCGTTGGGAGACAGGGGGTCACAGATACGCAGTATTTT.

The V gene is TRBV29-1, the J gene TRBJ1-4; TRBD1 might be the D (6 bases). The germline V gene has CDR1 SQVTM and CDR2 ANQGSEA. V gave up 6 bases and J gave up 6 bases, with 17 bases separating them. The CDR3 sequence is 14 residues long. The CDR3 sequence is CSVSWGGGYEKLFF. CDR3 coding DNA: TGCAGCGTATCCTGGGGCGGGGGCTATGAAAAACTGTTTTTT.